These T cell receptor beta chains were read from a single sample in a study of shared T cell receptors in the human thymus. Method: immunoSEQ multiplex PCR; TCRdb's copy keeps in-frame clones and lacks some. The sample holds about 500,000 clones, about four fifths seen once. These data are also associated with another study on human thymus T cells.

Sample: thymocytes. Source of these receptors: a boy less than two years old with a congenital heart defect. CDR3s leave out the opening cysteine and the closing phenylalanine or tryptophan.

ASSQGGWTSGSDRGYEQY,TRBV4-1,TRBJ2-7
ALHPRAGGPHEQY,TRBV30,TRBJ2-7
ASSNTRQGNSNQPQH,TRBV7-9,TRBJ1-5
ASSSGSSYHEQY,TRBV28,TRBJ2-7
ASSPLKRTAWTNYGYT,TRBV18,TRBJ1-2
ASSDSIRGEQF,TRBV6-4,TRBJ2-1
ASSYTQVWLEAF,TRBV6-6,TRBJ1-1
ASTGTGGASGYT,TRBV6-1,TRBJ1-2
ASSQCIVTSTYEQY,TRBV23-1,TRBJ2-7
ASSLDTFSYEQY,TRBV5-6,TRBJ2-7
ASSPRQGGQPQH,TRBV28,TRBJ1-5
ASSQGQANEKLF,TRBV11-2,TRBJ1-4
ASSQLGLAGWGELF,TRBV4-1,TRBJ2-2
ASSFVGDDGSYEQY,TRBV7-6,TRBJ2-7
ASSVGGDHSGNTIY,TRBV9,TRBJ1-3
ASIPDSPIYEQY,TRBV6-9,TRBJ2-7
ASSSSVSRPSTDTQY,TRBV5-6,TRBJ2-3
SVEPWGPPNYGYT,TRBV29-1,TRBJ1-2
ASSPGTAFVLEQY,TRBV5-4,TRBJ2-7
ASSPRARKGTYSTNEKLF,TRBV27,TRBJ1-4
ASSPNLGHVGDEQY,TRBV7-6,TRBJ2-7
ASSFALEDTQY,TRBV5-1,TRBJ2-3
ASSPVGRREVTDTQY,TRBV5-4,TRBJ2-3
ATSTKLAGGEIDTQY,TRBV15,TRBJ2-3
ASSSGTGGDEPQH,TRBV27,TRBJ1-5